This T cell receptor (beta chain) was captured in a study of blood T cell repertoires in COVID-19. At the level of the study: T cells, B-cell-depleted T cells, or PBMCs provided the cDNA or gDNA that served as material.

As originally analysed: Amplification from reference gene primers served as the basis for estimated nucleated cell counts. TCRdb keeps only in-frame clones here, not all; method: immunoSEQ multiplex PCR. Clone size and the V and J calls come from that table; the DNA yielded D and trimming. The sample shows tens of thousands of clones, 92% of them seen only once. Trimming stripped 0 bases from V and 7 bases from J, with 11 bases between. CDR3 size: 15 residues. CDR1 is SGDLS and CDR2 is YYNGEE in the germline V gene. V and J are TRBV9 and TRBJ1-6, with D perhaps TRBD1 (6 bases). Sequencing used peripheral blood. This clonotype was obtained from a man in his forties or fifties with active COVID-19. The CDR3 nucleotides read TGTGCCAGCAGCGTAGGAGGTAGGGGGAATTCACCCCTCCACTTT. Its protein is CASSVGGRGNSPLHF. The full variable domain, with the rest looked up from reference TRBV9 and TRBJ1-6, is DSGVTQTPKHLITATGQRVTLRCSPRSGDLSVYWYQQSLDQGLQFLIQYYNGEERAKGNILERFSAQQFPDLHSELNLSSLELGDSALYFCASSVGGRGNSPLHFGNGTRLTVT.